This T cell receptor (beta chain) came from a study of cytomegalovirus exposure and HLA in healthy donors. Study results and limitations: Roughly uniform sequencing depth across donors was assumed, possibly incorrectly.

Germline-derived CDR1 and CDR2 are MDHEN and SYDVKM. The CDR3 is made up of 18 amino acids. The ends lost 3 bases at V and 2 bases at J; junction bases unmatched: 12. Concerning this clone: The antigen is not known.

PCR used 60 Vbeta primers and 13 Jbeta primers. The repertoire was sequenced with immunoSEQ multiplex PCR; TCRdb's copy has only in-frame clones and lacks some. Its clone listing holds about 74,000 clones. The chain uses TRBV28 and TRBJ2-5; TRBD2 matches 10 bases. Source material: PBMCs. The TCR comes from a female donor in good health and CMV-seropositive. Written as DNA, the CDR3 is TGTGCCAGCAGTTTGTTCGGCCCTAGCGGGGGAAAACAAGAGACCCAGTACTTC. Translated, it gives CASSLFGPSGGKQETQYF.